Listed below are T cell receptor beta chains from one sample, sequenced in a study of T cell responses to AZD1222 COVID-19 vaccine. Assay: immunoSEQ multiplex PCR; the TCRdb copy retains only in-frame clones and omits some. In the table there are 54,000 or so clones, approximately 89% of which are singletons. The sample here was peripheral blood, taken on day 0 of AZD1222 vaccination. The source is an adult in good health. CDR3s include the opening cysteine and the closing phenylalanine or tryptophan. Fields, in order: V gene, J gene, clone size, D gene, CDR3 DNA, CDR3 protein. The D gene is left open where the match is weak. The size of a clone is reported for some rows only, either as once, few or many, or as a class for expanded clones.

TRBV18,TRBJ1-2,NA,TRBD1,TGTGCCAGCTCACAAAACAGGGGGGACTATGGCTACACCTTC,CASSQNRGDYGYTF
TRBV6-6,TRBJ1-5,NA,NA,TGTGCCAGCAGTTACTCTCAGTACGGCAATCAGCCCCAGCATTTT,CASSYSQYGNQPQHF
TRBV30,TRBJ2-3,NA,NA,TGTGCCTGGAGTCCCAGCCTCAAGGATACGCAGTATTTT,CAWSPSLKDTQYF
TRBV29-1,TRBJ1-2,NA,TRBD1,TGCAGCGTTGAAAACCCTCCGGGACAGAACTATGGCTACACCTTC,CSVENPPGQNYGYTF
TRBV4-2,TRBJ1-1,NA,NA,TGTGCCAGCAGCCCGTCCCACCCCAGGGGTGGGACTGAAGCTTTCTTT,CASSPSHPRGGTEAFF
TRBV28,TRBJ2-3,once,TRBD2,TGTGCCACCAATATAGCGGGAGTTGGTACAGATACGCAGTATTTT,CATNIAGVGTDTQYF
TRBV5-8,TRBJ1-1,NA,NA,TGTGCCAGCAGCTTGGGGGATGGGTTGAACACTGAAGCTTTCTTT,CASSLGDGLNTEAFF
TRBV11-3,TRBJ2-1,NA,TRBD2,TGTGCCAGCAGCTTCCGCGGGGGTAATGAGCAGTTCTTC,CASSFRGGNEQFF
TRBV7-2,TRBJ2-2,once,NA,TGTGCCAGCAGTCCCTTGACGACGAACACCGGGGAGCTGTTTTTT,CASSPLTTNTGELFF
TRBV5-1,TRBJ2-3,NA,NA,TGCGCCAGCAGCTTGGCGATCAACACAGATACGCAGTATTTT,CASSLAINTDTQYF
TRBV10-2,TRBJ2-3,NA,NA,TGCGCCAGCAGTGAGGAGGTCTATAGCACAGATACGCAGTATTTT,CASSEEVYSTDTQYF
TRBV19,TRBJ2-5,NA,NA,TGTGCCAGTAATCTGGGTCGGCAAGAGACCCAGTACTTC,CASNLGRQETQYF
TRBV5-1,TRBJ2-1,NA,TRBD2,TGCGCCAGCAGCTTGGGACTAGCGGGAGAAGGAGGCGATGAGCAGTTCTTC,CASSLGLAGEGGDEQFF
TRBV5-1,TRBJ2-5,NA,TRBD2,TGCGCCAGCACCATTAGCGGGGCGCCCCAAGAGACCCAGTACTTC,CASTISGAPQETQYF
TRBV5-1,TRBJ2-5,NA,NA,TGCGCCAGCAGCTTGGACGGAGAAGAGACCCAGTACTTC,CASSLDGEETQYF
TRBV5-6,TRBJ2-2,NA,TRBD2,TGTGCCAGCAGCTTGGGTCCTAGCGGGAACACCGGGGAGCTGTTTTTT,CASSLGPSGNTGELFF
TRBV7-9,TRBJ1-4,NA,NA,TGTGCCAGCAGCTTAATAAGTTCAGGGGAGGAAAAACTGTTTTTT,CASSLISSGEEKLFF
TRBV21-1,TRBJ2-7,NA,NA,TGTGCCAGCAGCATCGACCCTCACCCCTACGAGCAGTACTTC,CASSIDPHPYEQYF
TRBV18,TRBJ1-1,NA,NA,TGTGCCAGCTCACCACCGACGTTTAGGACTGAAGCTTTCTTT,CASSPPTFRTEAFF
TRBV30,TRBJ1-6,NA,NA,TGTGCCTTGGGCGGGACACCCTATTCACCCCTCCACTTT,CALGGTPYSPLHF
TRBV24-1,TRBJ2-7,few,NA,TGTGCCACCAGTGGAGGTTCCTACGAGCAGTACTTC,CATSGGSYEQYF
TRBV10-3,TRBJ2-6,few,NA,TGTGCCATCAGTGGTATCAGGTCTGGGGCCAACGTCCTGACTTTC,CAISGIRSGANVLTF
TRBV30,TRBJ2-7,NA,TRBD1,TGTGCCTGGGGACAGGGGGCCTTACACGAGCAGTACTTC,CAWGQGALHEQYF
TRBV3-1/TRBV3-2,TRBJ2-7,once,TRBD1,TGTGCCAGCAGCCAAGTTGGACAGGGTATTGTTGAGCAGTACTTC,CASSQVGQGIVEQYF
TRBV19,TRBJ2-7,NA,NA,TGTGCCAGTAGTACCTCCGGCGACGAGCAGTACTTC,CASSTSGDEQYF
TRBV25-1,TRBJ2-5,NA,NA,TGTGCCAGCAGTGACGGACCGAGGAGGGAGACCCAGTACTTC,CASSDGPRRETQYF
TRBV5-6,TRBJ1-2,NA,TRBD1,TGTGCCAGCAGCTCCGGGACAGGGAAGACTAACTATGGCTACACCTTC,CASSSGTGKTNYGYTF
TRBV24-1,TRBJ2-5,NA,TRBD2,TGTGCCACCAGTGACTTAGCGGGAGGGGAGGGGGAGACCCAGTACTTC,CATSDLAGGEGETQYF
TRBV27,TRBJ1-2,NA,TRBD1,TGTGCCAGCAGTTTTTTAGGGGGGACAGGGGGCGGCTACACCTTC,CASSFLGGTGGGYTF
TRBV11-3,TRBJ2-7,NA,NA,TGTGCCAGCAGCCTTCTTTCCTACGAGCAGTACTTC,CASSLLSYEQYF
TRBV4-1,TRBJ2-1,NA,NA,TGCGCCAGCAGCCACGGTAGCAATGAGCAGTTCTTC,CASSHGSNEQFF
TRBV7-7,TRBJ2-5,NA,NA,TGTGCTAGCAGCTTAGTTGGAGCGGACCAAGAGACCCAGTACTTC,CASSLVGADQETQYF
TRBV6-5,TRBJ2-7,NA,TRBD1,TGTGCCAGCAGTCTACCGGGACAGGGACTCGAGCAGTACTTC,CASSLPGQGLEQYF
TRBV29-1,TRBJ2-3,once,NA,TGCAGCGTTGATGCGGCAGGGGTTTCAGATACGCAGTATTTT,CSVDAAGVSDTQYF
TRBV11-2,TRBJ1-4,NA,TRBD1,TGTGCCAGCAGCTTCGGGACAGGGATAAATGAAAAACTGTTTTTT,CASSFGTGINEKLFF
TRBV27,TRBJ1-3,few,NA,TGTGCCAGCAGTCCCCGATGGGGGGGCCCTGGAAACACCATATATTTT,CASSPRWGGPGNTIYF
TRBV7-2,TRBJ2-2,NA,TRBD1,TGTGCCAGCAGCACGACAGGGGGCATGGGGACCGGGGAGCTGTTTTTT,CASSTTGGMGTGELFF
TRBV6-5,TRBJ1-2,NA,NA,TGTGCCAGCAGTTACGACAGGAACTATGGCTACACCTTC,CASSYDRNYGYTF
TRBV7-8,TRBJ1-3,NA,NA,TGTGCCAGCAGCCCTGGGACTGGGATCGGAAACACCATATATTTT,CASSPGTGIGNTIYF
TRBV5-1,TRBJ2-3,NA,NA,TGCGCCAGCAGCTTGAATGGCGGGAGCACAGATACGCAGTATTTT,CASSLNGGSTDTQYF
TRBV11-3,TRBJ2-2,once,TRBD1,TGTGCCAGCACTTCAGTAGGGGGCGCGGACACCGGGGAGCTGTTTTTT,CASTSVGGADTGELFF
TRBV27,TRBJ2-7,few,NA,TGTGCCAGCAGTTTATCTGGCGAGCAGTACTTC,CASSLSGEQYF
TRBV19,TRBJ2-1,once,TRBD2,TGTGCCAGTAACCTAATAGCGGGAGTGGATGAGCAGTTCTTC,CASNLIAGVDEQFF
TRBV11-2,TRBJ1-2,NA,NA,TGTGCCAGCAGCCTAGAACGAGCTAACTATGGCTACACCTTC,CASSLERANYGYTF
TRBV11-3,TRBJ2-3,NA,NA,TGTGCCAGCAGCTTAGAGGGCAGCCCCCCAGATACGCAGTATTTT,CASSLEGSPPDTQYF
TRBV4-2,TRBJ1-5,NA,NA,TGTGCCAGCAGCCCGTCCACTTGGTACGAGTTTGGTCAGCCCCAGCATTTT,CASSPSTWYEFGQPQHF
TRBV5-6,TRBJ2-5,NA,TRBD1,TGTGCCAGCAATTATGTGGTCGGCAGGGGGAATCAAGAGACCCAGTACTTC,CASNYVVGRGNQETQYF
TRBV7-9,TRBJ2-7,NA,TRBD2,TGTGCCAGCAGCTTAGGGGAGGGTTTAGTGGACGAGCAGTACTTC,CASSLGEGLVDEQYF
TRBV6-5,TRBJ1-1,NA,NA,TGTGCCAGCAGCACGGGTGGCACTGAAGCTTTCTTT,CASSTGGTEAFF